A single sample is the source of the 8 T cell receptor beta chains below, sequenced in a study of blood T cells in healthy people across ages. A J-beta primer mix and a sample-barcoded 5' primer were used in a second PCR of roughly 6 to 11 cycles. TCRdb independently ran MiXCR on the 5' RACE reads; one entry per CDR3 protein. The sample includes approximately 600,000 distinct CDR3 sequences, 58% of them seen just once. The sequenced sample consisted of blood. Source of these receptors: a man aged 55 to 70 in good health.

The V gene is TRBV29-1, the J gene TRBJ2-5; the match to TRBD1 covers 9 bases. Germline V lookup: CDR1 SQVTM, CDR2 ANQGSEA. V lost 0 bases, J lost 11 bases, and 13 bases stayed unmatched. The CDR3 sequence is 15 residues long. This chain's CDR3 is CSVEDPQGAENEQYF. CDR3 coding DNA: TGCAGCGTTGAAGATCCACAGGGGGCTGAGAATGAGCAGTACTTC. The whole variable domain, filled in from reference TRBV29-1 and TRBJ2-5, reads SAVISQKPSRDICQRGTSLTIQCQVDSQVTMMFWYRQQPGQSLTLIATANQGSEATYESGFVIDKFPISRPNLTFSTLTVSNMSPEDSSIYLCSVEDPQGAENEQYFGPGTRLLVL.

The chain links TRBV18 to TRBJ2-5; a weak D match, TRBD1 (5 bases). Germline-derived CDR1 and CDR2 are KGHSH and LQKENI. This CDR3 comprises 16 residues. V lost 1 base and J 4 bases, leaving 16 bases between the germline ends. CDR3 nucleotide sequence: TGTGCCAGCTCACCACTGGACACACAACTGGGAGAGACCCAGTACTTC. This sequence encodes CASSPLDTQLGETQYF.

The chain has TRBV6-1 and TRBJ1-2; D is undetermined. V was clipped by 2 bases and J by 7 bases, with 14 bases between them. The CDR3 totals 14 residues. CDR1 is MNHNS and CDR2 is SASEGT in the germline V gene. The CDR3 nucleotides are TGTGCCAGCAGTGAATCTGGGCAGGTCGGTGGCTACACCTTC. This sequence encodes CASSESGQVGGYTF.

This clonotype was seen only a few times. The J gene is TRBJ2-1, the V gene TRBV4-1; D is tentatively TRBD1 or TRBD2 (6 bases each). The CDR3 is made up of 14 amino acids. V was trimmed by 8 bases and J by 3 bases, leaving 14 bases between them. Germline values: CDR1 MGHRA, CDR2 YSYEKL. The CDR3, as DNA: TGCGCCAGCCAAGGGGGGCGGAACTACAATGAGCAGTTCTTC. This translates into CASQGGRNYNEQFF.

The table lists this clonotype with many counts. CDR3 bases: TGTGCCAGCAGCCGAGGGACTAGTCCCTCCTACGAGCAGTACTTC. It yields the protein CASSRGTSPSYEQYF. The chain recombines TRBV3-1 with TRBJ2-7, with 8 bases fitting TRBD2. The V segment lost 4 bases and the J segment 0 bases; nucleotides outside the gene matches: 5. This CDR3 is 15 amino acids long. Germline V gene data show CDR1 as LGHDT and CDR2 as YNNKEL (reference sequence).

The gene calls are TRBV7-8 and TRBJ2-1; 14 bases are a match to TRBD2. The V gene end was trimmed by 5 bases and the J gene end by 8 bases; junction bases not matched to a gene: 8. This CDR3 has 16 amino acids. Germline V gene data show CDR1 as SGHVS and CDR2 as FQNEAQ. The CDR3 DNA is TGTGCCAGCAGCCCCTCTGGGACTAGCGGGGGATATGAGCAGTTCTTC. Amino acids: CASSPSGTSGGYEQFF.

The chain is built from TRBV5-1 and TRBJ2-1, with D possibly TRBD2 on 5 matching bases. CDR3 length: 15 residues. V was cut by 0 bases and J by 8 bases, with 15 bases left in between. Germline V CDR1 and CDR2: SGHRS, YFSETQ. The DNA for the CDR3 is TGCGCCAGCAGCTTGGGCGTGTCCGGAGGCGATGAGCAGTTCTTC. Amino acids: CASSLGVSGGDEQFF.

The chain uses TRBV7-6 and TRBJ1-6, with no clear D. This CDR3 is built from 16 residues. V was pared by 1 base and J by 9 bases, with 16 bases between. Germline CDR1 reads SGHVS; CDR2 reads FNYEAQ. The chain's CDR3 is CASSLDFPGGPSPLHF. CDR3 DNA sequence: TGTGCCAGCAGCTTAGACTTCCCGGGCGGGCCTTCACCCCTCCACTTT.